This TCR beta chain came from a study of radiation and T cells in renal cell carcinoma. The CDR3 consists of 16 residues. Germline-derived CDR1 and CDR2 are LNHDA and SQIVND (reference sequence). Trimming removed 6 bases at V and 5 bases at J, with 23 bases between. Treatment reported: treatment-naive control, cytoreductive nephrectomy. Treatment-naive patients without radiation supplied the control tumors at nephrectomy. Clear cell pathology was present in this patient's renal cell carcinoma. General study findings and limits: Compared with controls, irradiated tumors had more, larger dominant CDR3 motifs. In nephrectomy-only tumors, top 100 clonotypes averaged approximately 40%, versus roughly 54% irradiated.

As concerns this clone: Antigen specificity is unknown.

Profiling relied on immunoSEQ multiplex PCR, and the TCRdb table lists in-frame clones only, not all of them. The table includes more than 15,000 clones, about 60% detected once. The sequence derives from a man aged 50 to 59 with renal cell carcinoma. The J gene is TRBJ2-7, the V gene TRBV19; D is perhaps TRBD1 or TRBD2 (5 bases each). The source material was tumor tissue, sampled from a patient whose treatment was nephrectomy without radiotherapy. The CDR3 DNA reads TGTGCCAGTAGCACGAAAGCATCCGGGACCAACAACGAGCAGTACTTC. Translation gives CASSTKASGTNNEQYF.